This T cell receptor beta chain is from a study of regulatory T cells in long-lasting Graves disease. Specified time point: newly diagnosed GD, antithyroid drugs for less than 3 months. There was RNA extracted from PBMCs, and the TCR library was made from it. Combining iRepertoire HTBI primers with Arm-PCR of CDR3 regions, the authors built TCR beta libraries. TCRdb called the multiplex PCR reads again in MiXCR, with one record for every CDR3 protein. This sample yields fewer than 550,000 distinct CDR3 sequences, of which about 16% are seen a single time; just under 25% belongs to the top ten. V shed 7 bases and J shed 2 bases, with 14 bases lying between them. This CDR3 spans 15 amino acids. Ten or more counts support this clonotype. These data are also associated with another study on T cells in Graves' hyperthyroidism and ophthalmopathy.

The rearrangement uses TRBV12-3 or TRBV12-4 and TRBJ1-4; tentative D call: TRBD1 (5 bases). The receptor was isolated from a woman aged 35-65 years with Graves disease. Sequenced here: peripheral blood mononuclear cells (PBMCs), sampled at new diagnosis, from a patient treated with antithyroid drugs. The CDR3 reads CASTTEGYTNEKLFF. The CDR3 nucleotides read TGTGCCAGCACCACTGAGGGGTATACTAATGAAAAACTGTTTTTT.